This T cell receptor beta chain was captured in a study of T cells expressing NK-cell markers. About the research overall: One of the eight sequenced donors was seronegative, whereas the other seven were HCMV-seropositive. Overall study results and limits: A handful of donors' CD3+CD56-NKG2C+ cells were dominated by the same clonotypes. The study found dominant NKG2C+ clonotypes at about 1.0-7.0% of CD8+ T cells in five or six donors.

As to this clonotype: What it binds is unknown.

Using the 5' RACE reads, TCRdb records one entry per CDR3 protein without DNA. Its listing shows some 390,000 distinct CDR3 sequences. This TCR was sampled from a woman between 50 and 59 years old in good health. Sequenced material: blood T cells: a sorted CD56 or NKG2C T cell subset, CD4+ or CD8+ T cells, or bulk PBMC T cells (not recorded which).

This CDR3 reads CASSFRTFESPLHF. The gene calls are TRBV12-3 or TRBV12-4 and TRBJ1-6. The CDR3 is 14 amino acids.